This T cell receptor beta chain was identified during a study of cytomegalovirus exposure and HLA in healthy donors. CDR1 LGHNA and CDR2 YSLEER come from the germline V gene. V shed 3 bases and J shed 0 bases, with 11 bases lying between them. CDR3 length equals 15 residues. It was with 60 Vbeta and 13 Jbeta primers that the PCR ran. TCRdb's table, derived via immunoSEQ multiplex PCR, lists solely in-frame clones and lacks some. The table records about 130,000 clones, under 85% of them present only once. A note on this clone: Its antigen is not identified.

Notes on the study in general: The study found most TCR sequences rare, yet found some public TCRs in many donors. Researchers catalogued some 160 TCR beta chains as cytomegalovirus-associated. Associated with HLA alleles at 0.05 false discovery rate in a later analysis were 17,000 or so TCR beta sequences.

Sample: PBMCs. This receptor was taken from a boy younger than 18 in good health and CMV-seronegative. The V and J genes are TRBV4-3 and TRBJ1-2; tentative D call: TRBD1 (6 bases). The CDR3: CASSHGTTTNYGYTF. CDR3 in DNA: TGCGCCAGCAGCCATGGGACAACCACTAACTATGGCTACACCTTC.